The 8 T cell receptor beta chains below all came from one sample that was sequenced in a study of blood T cell repertoires in COVID-19. Measured with immunoSEQ multiplex PCR; TCRdb has only the in-frame clones, and not every one. The sample gives 300,000 or so clones, approximately 93% of which show up once; approximately 2% is in the top ten. Material for sequencing was peripheral blood. All receptors come from a woman aged 30 to 39 with COVID-19, enrolled during active disease.

The J gene is TRBJ1-1, the V gene TRBV5-4, with D perhaps TRBD1 (5 bases). Trimming took off 0 bases at V and 0 bases at J, with 9 bases between the two ends. CDR1 and CDR2 from the germline V gene are SGHNT and YYREEE (reference sequence). The CDR3 totals 15 residues. The CDR3 sequence is CASSLGWGVNTEAFF. DNA of the CDR3: TGTGCCAGCAGCTTGGGCTGGGGGGTGAACACTGAAGCTTTCTTT. Combining the CDR3 with reference TRBV5-4 and TRBJ1-1 gives the whole variable domain ETGVTQSPTHLIKTRGQQVTLRCSSQSGHNTVSWYQQALGQGPQFIFQYYREEENGRGNFPPRFSGLQFPNYSSELNVNALELDDSALYLCASSLGWGVNTEAFFGQGTRLTVV.

This chain uses TRBV28 with TRBJ1-1; D perhaps matches TRBD1 (5 bases). The V and J ends lost 5 bases and 11 bases respectively, with 15 bases between them. Germline V gives CDR1 MDHEN, CDR2 SYDVKM. This CDR3 is built from 12 residues. CDR3 protein: CASSRKGFAAFF. For the CDR3, the DNA is TGTGCCAGCAGTAGAAAGGGGTTCGCGGCTTTCTTT. The entire variable domain, with the rest obtained from reference TRBV28 and TRBJ1-1, is as follows: DVKVTQSSRYLVKRTGEKVFLECVQDMDHENMFWYRQDPGLGLRLIYFSYDVKMKEKGDIPEGYSVSREKKERFSLILESASTNQTSMYLCASSRKGFAAFFGQGTRLTVV.

This rearrangement joins TRBV28 to TRBJ1-4, with 8 bases identical to TRBD1. V lost 6 bases, J lost 8 bases, and 14 bases stayed unmatched. CDR3 length equals 16 residues. In germline, CDR1 is MDHEN, CDR2 SYDVKM. CDR3 sequence (DNA): TGTGCCAGCAGCCATAGGTACTCGGACAGGGTAGAAAAACTGTTTTTT. Its protein is CASSHRYSDRVEKLFF.

V gene TRBV7-9 combines with J gene TRBJ2-7; D is perhaps TRBD2 (5 bases). Germline lookup yields CDR1 SEHNR and CDR2 FQNEAQ (reference sequence). The CDR3 sequence is 12 residues long. Trimming took 1 base from V and 7 from J, leaving 8 bases between them. The CDR3 region has the DNA TGTGCCAGCAGCTTAGTGGCGGGTGAGCAGTACTTC. Its protein is CASSLVAGEQYF.

The chain couples TRBV29-1 to TRBJ1-2; D call uncertain. From germline, CDR1 is SQVTM and CDR2 ANQGSEA. With 7 bases removed from V and 5 bases from J, the gap between germline ends came to 11 bases. This CDR3 is 11 amino acids long. CDR3 sequence (DNA): TGCAGCGGAATGGCAGATTATGGCTACACCTTC. This codes for CSGMADYGYTF.

Worth noting for this clone: A junction boundary mismatches the germline segment, possibly from a read error. The chain links TRBV6-1 to TRBJ2-2; a weak D match, TRBD2 (6 bases). The CDR3 runs 14 residues. Germline-derived CDR1 and CDR2 are MNHNS and SASEGT. CDR3 region: CASREGLITGELFF. CDR3 nucleotides: TGTGCCAGCAGGGAAGGACTAATCACCGGGGAGCTGTTTTTT.

The chain has TRBV5-1 and TRBJ2-1; 14 nucleotides agree with TRBD2. CDR1 is SGHRS and CDR2 is YFSETQ in the germline V gene. V lost 4 bases, J lost 7 bases, and 16 bases stayed unmatched. The CDR3 length is 19 residues. The CDR3 nucleotides are TGCGCCAGCAGCACGGGACCGCCCGGACTAGCGGGAGGAGGTAATGAGCAGTTCTTC. It yields the protein CASSTGPPGLAGGGNEQFF.

The gene calls are TRBV19 and TRBJ2-2; a weak D match, TRBD1 (5 bases). The CDR3 totals 14 residues. CDR1 and CDR2 (germline): LNHDA, SQIVND (reference sequence). The germline V and J ends were trimmed by 3 bases and 7 bases, with 12 bases remaining between them. The CDR3 is CASSIPQGIGELFF. In DNA, the CDR3 is TGTGCCAGTAGTATTCCTCAGGGCATCGGGGAGCTGTTTTTT.